This is a list of T cell receptor beta chains from one sample in a study of cytomegalovirus exposure and HLA in healthy donors. Sequencing was performed with immunoSEQ multiplex PCR; in TCRdb, only in-frame clones are kept and a portion is missing. Of about 160,000 clones listed, around nine tenths were seen once; the top ten hold 4% to 5%. What was sequenced was PBMCs. The receptors come from a man younger than 35 in good health and CMV-seropositive. CDR3s include the opening cysteine and the closing phenylalanine or tryptophan. A D gene is named only where the DNA matches it firmly. A row's size may be missing; if present it is once, few, many or a size class.

CASSLEKGAVQAEAFF TGCGCCAGCAGCTTGGAAAAGGGGGCGGTTCAGGCTGAAGCTTTCTTT TRBJ1-1 TRBD1 - TRBV5-1
CASSSLAGDDEQFF TGCGCCAGCAGCTCCTTAGCGGGAGATGATGAGCAGTTCTTC TRBJ2-1 TRBD2 - TRBV5-1
CASRTRQGGKETQYF TGCGCCAGCAGGACAAGACAGGGGGGGAAGGAGACCCAGTACTTC TRBJ2-5 TRBD1 - TRBV4-1
CASSSHGTGVSYNEQFF TGTGCCAGCAGCTCCCACGGGACAGGGGTCTCCTACAATGAGCAGTTCTTC TRBJ2-1 TRBD1 - TRBV11-1
CATSREGAGDEKLFF TGTGCCACCAGCAGAGAGGGGGCCGGGGATGAAAAACTGTTTTTT TRBJ1-4 - - TRBV15
CASSIHGGESSSGYTF TGTGCCAGCAGCATCCACGGGGGGGAGTCCTCGAGTGGCTACACCTTC TRBJ1-2 - - TRBV9
CASSIRTGRATDTQYF TGTGCCAGCAGTATTCGGACAGGTCGGGCGACAGATACGCAGTATTTT TRBJ2-3 TRBD1 once TRBV6-6
CASSLPPGLDSYEQYF TGTGCCAGCAGCCTCCCCCCGGGACTAGATTCCTACGAGCAGTACTTC TRBJ2-7 TRBD2 - TRBV5-8
CASSTRAEQFF TGTGCCAGCAGCACTCGAGCGGAGCAGTTCTTC TRBJ2-1 - once TRBV2
CASSLVASGRHLYEQYF TGTGCCAGCAGCTTGGTAGCTAGCGGGAGGCATTTGTACGAGCAGTACTTC TRBJ2-7 TRBD2 - TRBV5-6
CASSEALAVKLFF TGTGCCAGCAGTGAAGCGCTGGCAGTTAAGCTGTTTTTT TRBJ1-4 - - TRBV6-1
CASKGLAGADTQYF TGTGCCAGCAAGGGACTAGCGGGAGCAGATACGCAGTATTTT TRBJ2-3 TRBD2 - TRBV7-2
CASSPGGAHGTFNEQFF TGTGCCAGCAGCCCTGGGGGGGCCCACGGGACATTTAATGAGCAGTTCTTC TRBJ2-1 - - TRBV5-4
CASGDLNTEAFF TGTGCCAGCGGAGATCTGAACACTGAAGCTTTCTTT TRBJ1-1 - - TRBV28
CASAKGGSSGLVEQFF TGTGCCAGCGCCAAAGGTGGGTCTAGCGGACTGGTTGAGCAGTTCTTC TRBJ2-1 TRBD2 - TRBV7-9
CASSLRQISTDTQYF TGTGCCAGCAGTTTACGACAGATCAGCACAGATACGCAGTATTTT TRBJ2-3 - - TRBV28
CASSPQAGAFYEQYF TGTGCCAGCAGCCCCCAAGCGGGAGCCTTCTACGAGCAGTACTTC TRBJ2-7 TRBD2 - TRBV6-1
CASSFGTSGRGTDTQYF TGTGCCAGCAGTTTCGGGACTAGCGGGAGAGGCACAGATACGCAGTATTTT TRBJ2-3 TRBD2 - TRBV28
CASSIQGVSEKLFF TGTGCCAGTAGTATACAGGGCGTGAGTGAAAAACTGTTTTTT TRBJ1-4 - - TRBV19
CASSPNRGLVNNEQFF TGTGCCAGCAGTCCAAACAGGGGGCTGGTCAACAATGAGCAGTTCTTC TRBJ2-1 TRBD1 - TRBV28
CSAHRDNRYTF TGCAGTGCACACCGGGACAACCGCTACACCTTC TRBJ1-2 - - TRBV20-1
CASSSTRRVLGYTF TGTGCCAGCAGTTCGACGCGGAGGGTTTTGGGCTACACCTTC TRBJ1-2 - - TRBV6-6
CASSELGGSTKNIQYF TGTGCCAGCAGTGAATTAGGCGGGAGTACCAAAAACATTCAGTACTTC TRBJ2-4 TRBD2 - TRBV25-1
CASKGSQGADGELFF TGCGCCAGCAAGGGAAGTCAGGGGGCTGACGGGGAGCTGTTTTTT TRBJ2-2 TRBD1 - TRBV5-1
CASTDTSGITDTQYF TGCGCCAGCACCGACACTAGCGGTATCACAGATACGCAGTATTTT TRBJ2-3 TRBD2 - TRBV5-1
CASSAPGGGPGDTQYF TGTGCCAGCAGCGCCCCCGGGGGAGGGCCGGGGGATACGCAGTATTTT TRBJ2-3 TRBD2 - TRBV9
CASRRLDSEKLFF TGTGCCAGCCGCCGGTTAGACAGCGAAAAACTGTTTTTT TRBJ1-4 - - TRBV6-5
CASRESGNTEAFF TGTGCCAGCAGAGAGTCGGGTAACACTGAAGCTTTCTTT TRBJ1-1 - - TRBV27
CASSVEASTDTQYF TGTGCCAGCAGCGTAGAAGCGAGCACAGATACGCAGTATTTT TRBJ2-3 - - TRBV9
CASSLVSRVNEQYF TGTGCCAGCAGCTTAGTATCCCGGGTTAACGAGCAGTACTTC TRBJ2-7 - - TRBV11-3
CASSTQLDSYEQYF TGTGCCAGCAGCACACAACTAGACTCCTACGAGCAGTACTTC TRBJ2-7 - - TRBV7-9
CASSSGTTYEQYF TGTGCCAGCAGTTCCGGGACTACCTACGAGCAGTACTTC TRBJ2-7 TRBD2 - TRBV27
CASRLGTGTAQDNEQFF TGTGCCAGCAGACTCGGGACAGGGACTGCACAGGACAATGAGCAGTTCTTC TRBJ2-1 TRBD1 - TRBV7-9
CASSDSGVGANVLTF TGTGCCAGCAGTGACTCAGGGGTTGGGGCCAACGTCCTGACTTTC TRBJ2-6 - - TRBV6-4